The 8 T cell receptor beta chains below all came from one sample that was sequenced in a study of cytomegalovirus exposure and HLA in healthy donors. Vbeta (60) and Jbeta (13) primers were used in the PCR. Clones were sequenced by immunoSEQ multiplex PCR, and TCRdb holds only the in-frame ones, with some missing. The table includes 130,000 or so clones, 70% to 75% detected once. Sequenced sample: PBMCs. These receptors were obtained from a young man in good health and CMV-seronegative.

The V and J genes are TRBV9 and TRBJ2-5; a weak D match, TRBD1 (5 bases). CDR3 size: 14 residues. Germline lookup yields CDR1 SGDLS and CDR2 YYNGEE. V was trimmed by 4 bases and J by 3 bases, leaving 13 bases between them. The CDR3: CASSPRGREETQYF. CDR3 in DNA: TGTGCCAGCAGCCCAAGGGGTCGGGAAGAGACCCAGTACTTC. Combining the CDR3 with reference TRBV9 and TRBJ2-5 gives the whole variable domain DSGVTQTPKHLITATGQRVTLRCSPRSGDLSVYWYQQSLDQGLQFLIQYYNGEERAKGNILERFSAQQFPDLHSELNLSSLELGDSALYFCASSPRGREETQYFGPGTRLLVL.

CDR3 in DNA: TGTGCCAGCAGCTTGAGTGGCACCGACGAGCAGTACTTC. It codes for CASSLSGTDEQYF. V and J are TRBV5-6 and TRBJ2-7; D is ambiguous. The CDR3 spans 13 residues. Trimming cost V 1 base and J 5 bases, with 10 bases left between them. CDR1 and CDR2 from the germline V gene are SGHDT and YYEEEE.

The V gene is TRBV7-2, the J gene TRBJ1-6; 9 nucleotides match TRBD1. From germline, CDR1 is SGHTA and CDR2 FQGNSA. The CDR3 totals 15 residues. Trimming took 5 bases from V and 5 from J; bases not matched to a gene: 4. This chain's CDR3 is CASSQRQGDNSPLHF. CDR3 sequence (DNA): TGTGCCAGCAGCCAACGACAGGGGGATAATTCACCCCTCCACTTT.

The chain is built from TRBV5-1 and TRBJ2-7, with TRBD2 matching 7 bases. J lost 2 bases, V lost 2 bases, and 4 bases had no gene match. This CDR3 has 14 amino acids. The germline V gene encodes CDR1 SGHRS and CDR2 YFSETQ. The DNA of the CDR3 is TGCGCCAGCAGCTTAGGAGCGGGGCCCTACGAGCAGTACTTC. The encoded protein is CASSLGAGPYEQYF.

The chain combines TRBV7-6 with TRBJ2-2; 8 bases are a match to TRBD2. Per the germline V gene, CDR1 is SGHVS and CDR2 is FNYEAQ. This CDR3 contains 15 residues. V was clipped by 2 bases and J by 3 bases; unmatched bases: 2. CDR3 DNA: TGTGCCAGCAGCTTATCAGCGGGGGACACCGGGGAGCTGTTTTTT. Its protein product is CASSLSAGDTGELFF.

This chain joins TRBV7-9 and TRBJ1-2; D remains unclear. This CDR3 is built from 15 residues. Between the trimmed V and J ends, which lost 4 bases and 3 bases, there was a span of 15 bases. Per germline, CDR1 SEHNR and CDR2 FQNEAQ (reference sequence). The CDR3 DNA reads TGTGCCAGCAGCTCCCCGGGGTTTGGGGACTATGGCTACACCTTC. Amino acids: CASSSPGFGDYGYTF.

The chain recombines TRBV15 with TRBJ1-2; D not resolved. Germline V gene data show CDR1 as LNHNV and CDR2 as YYDKDF (reference sequence). V was shortened by 3 bases and J by 6 bases, with 20 bases between the two germline ends. The CDR3 consists of 16 residues. The CDR3 spells CATSRGTTLPEHGYTF. For the CDR3, the DNA is TGTGCCACCAGCAGGGGCACGACCCTACCAGAACATGGCTACACCTTC.

V usage is TRBV2 and J usage is TRBJ2-1, with D uncertain. CDR1 is SNHLY and CDR2 is FYNNEI in the germline V gene. With 1 base removed from V and 3 bases from J, the gap between germline ends came to 7 bases. The CDR3 covers 14 residues. The chain's CDR3 is CASSEGSIYNEQFF. The CDR3, as DNA: TGTGCCAGCAGTGAAGGGAGTATCTACAATGAGCAGTTCTTC.